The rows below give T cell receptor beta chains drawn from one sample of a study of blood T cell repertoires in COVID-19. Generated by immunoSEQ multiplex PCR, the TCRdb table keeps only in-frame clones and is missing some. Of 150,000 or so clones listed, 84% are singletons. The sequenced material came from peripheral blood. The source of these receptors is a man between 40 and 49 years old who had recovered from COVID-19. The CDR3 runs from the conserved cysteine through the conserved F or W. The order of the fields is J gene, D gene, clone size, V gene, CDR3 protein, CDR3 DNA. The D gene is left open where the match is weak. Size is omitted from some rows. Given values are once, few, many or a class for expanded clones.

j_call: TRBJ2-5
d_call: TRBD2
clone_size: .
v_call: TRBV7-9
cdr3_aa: CASSLAVTSGGETQYF
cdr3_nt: TGTGCCAGCAGCTTAGCCGTGACTAGCGGGGGAGAGACCCAGTACTTC

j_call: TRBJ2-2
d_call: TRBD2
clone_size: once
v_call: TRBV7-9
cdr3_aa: CASSLKLAGTGELFF
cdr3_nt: TGTGCCAGCAGCTTAAAGCTAGCGGGGACCGGGGAGCTGTTTTTT

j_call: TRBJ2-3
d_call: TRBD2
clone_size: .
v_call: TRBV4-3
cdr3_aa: CASGNSGGSATQYF
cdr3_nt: TGCGCCAGCGGCAATAGCGGGGGTTCCGCTACGCAGTATTTT

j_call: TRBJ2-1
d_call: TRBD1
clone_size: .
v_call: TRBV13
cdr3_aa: CASSLGTGVWNEQFF
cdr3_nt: TGTGCCAGCAGCTTAGGGACAGGGGTTTGGAATGAGCAGTTCTTC

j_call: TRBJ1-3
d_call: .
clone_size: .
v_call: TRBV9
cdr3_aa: CASSRGGNTIYF
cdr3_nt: TGTGCCAGCAGCAGGGGTGGAAACACCATATATTTT

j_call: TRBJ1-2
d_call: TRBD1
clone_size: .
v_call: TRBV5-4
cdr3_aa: CASRSGQGAYGYTF
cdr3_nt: TGTGCCAGCAGGTCGGGACAGGGGGCGTATGGCTACACCTTC

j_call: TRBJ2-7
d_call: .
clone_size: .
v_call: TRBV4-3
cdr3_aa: CASSQGRGDYEQYF
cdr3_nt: TGCGCCAGCAGCCAAGGCAGGGGCGACTACGAGCAGTACTTC

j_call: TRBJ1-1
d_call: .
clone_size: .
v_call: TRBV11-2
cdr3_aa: CASSPQSNTEAFF
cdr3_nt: TGTGCCAGCAGCCCCCAATCGAACACTGAAGCTTTCTTT

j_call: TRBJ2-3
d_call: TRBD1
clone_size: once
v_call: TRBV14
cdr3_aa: CASSQDRGQPASTDTQYF
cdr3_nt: TGTGCCAGCAGCCAAGATCGGGGACAGCCTGCGAGCACAGATACGCAGTATTTT

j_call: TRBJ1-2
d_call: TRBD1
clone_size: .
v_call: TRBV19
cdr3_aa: CASSIGQGAFISYGYTF
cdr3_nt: TGTGCCAGTAGTATAGGACAGGGGGCTTTCATCTCCTATGGCTACACCTTC

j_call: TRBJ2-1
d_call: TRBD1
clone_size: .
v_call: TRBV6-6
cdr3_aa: CASRAGGNEQFF
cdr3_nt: TGTGCCAGCAGGGCAGGGGGCAATGAGCAGTTCTTC

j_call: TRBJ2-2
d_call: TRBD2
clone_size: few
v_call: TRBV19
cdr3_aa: CASSPGTTHGELFF
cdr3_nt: TGTGCCAGTAGTCCCGGGACTACTCACGGGGAGCTGTTTTTT

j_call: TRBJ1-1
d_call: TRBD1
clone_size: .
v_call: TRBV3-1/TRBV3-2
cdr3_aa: CASTETGRVGAFF
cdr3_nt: TGTGCCAGCACCGAGACAGGGCGGGTCGGAGCTTTCTTT

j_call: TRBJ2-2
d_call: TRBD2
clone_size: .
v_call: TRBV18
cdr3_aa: CAAGGRANTGELFF
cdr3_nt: TGTGCCGCCGGCGGGAGGGCGAACACCGGGGAGCTGTTTTTT

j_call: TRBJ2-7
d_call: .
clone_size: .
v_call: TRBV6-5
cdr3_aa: CASSYGIGGTEQYF
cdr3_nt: TGTGCCAGCAGTTACGGGATCGGGGGAACCGAGCAGTACTTC

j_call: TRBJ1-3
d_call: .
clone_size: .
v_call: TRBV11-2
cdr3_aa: CASSLMQGLNTIYF
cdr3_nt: TGTGCCAGCAGCTTAATGCAAGGACTAAACACCATATATTTT

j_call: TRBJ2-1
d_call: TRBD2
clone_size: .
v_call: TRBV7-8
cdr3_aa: CASRPLLAGGQRLFF
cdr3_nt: TGTGCCAGCAGACCCTTACTAGCGGGGGGGCAAAGATTGTTCTTC

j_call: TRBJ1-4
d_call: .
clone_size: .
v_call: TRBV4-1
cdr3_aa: CASFSHLTGTNEKLFF
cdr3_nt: TGCGCCAGCTTCTCCCACCTCACAGGGACTAATGAAAAACTGTTTTTT

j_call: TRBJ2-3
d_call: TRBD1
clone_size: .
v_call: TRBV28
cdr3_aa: CASSSYSGQEQDTQYF
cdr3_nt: TGTGCCAGCAGTTCTTACTCTGGACAGGAGCAAGATACGCAGTATTTT

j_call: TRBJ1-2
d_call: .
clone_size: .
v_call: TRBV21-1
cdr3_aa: CASSPRETGSGGGYTF
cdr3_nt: TGTGCCAGCAGCCCCCGGGAGACAGGGAGCGGTGGTGGCTACACCTTC

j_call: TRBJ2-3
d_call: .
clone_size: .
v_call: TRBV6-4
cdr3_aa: CASSDLGGDTQYF
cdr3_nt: TGTGCCAGCAGTGATCTGGGGGGAGATACGCAGTATTTT

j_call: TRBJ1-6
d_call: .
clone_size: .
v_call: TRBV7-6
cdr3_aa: CASSLDMASRNSPLHF
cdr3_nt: TGTGCCAGCAGCTTAGATATGGCCTCCCGTAATTCACCCCTCCACTTT

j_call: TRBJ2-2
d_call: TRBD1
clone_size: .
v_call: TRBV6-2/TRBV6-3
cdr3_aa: CASNPRGRATGELFF
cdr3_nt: TGTGCCAGCAACCCCAGGGGGCGGGCGACCGGGGAGCTGTTTTTT

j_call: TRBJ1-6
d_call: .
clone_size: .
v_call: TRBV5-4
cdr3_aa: CASSHQRGGSNSPLHF
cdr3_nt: TGTGCCAGCAGCCACCAACGGGGGGGTTCAAATTCACCCCTCCACTTT

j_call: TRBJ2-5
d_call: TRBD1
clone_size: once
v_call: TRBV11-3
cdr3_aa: CASSLGYGQGAQETQYF
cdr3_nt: TGTGCCAGCAGCTTAGGGTACGGACAGGGAGCTCAAGAGACCCAGTACTTC

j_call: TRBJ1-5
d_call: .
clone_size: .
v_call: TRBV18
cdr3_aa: CASSKDKNSNQPQHF
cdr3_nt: TGTGCCAGCTCAAAGGACAAAAATAGCAATCAGCCCCAGCATTTT

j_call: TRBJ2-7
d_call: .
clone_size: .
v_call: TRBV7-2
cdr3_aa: CASSQDRLGEQYF
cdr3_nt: TGTGCCAGCAGCCAAGACAGGTTGGGCGAGCAGTACTTC

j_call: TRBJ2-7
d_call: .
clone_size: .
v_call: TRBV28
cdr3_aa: CASSFPQGSFAYEQYF
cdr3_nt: TGTGCCAGCAGTTTCCCACAGGGAAGTTTCGCCTACGAGCAGTACTTC

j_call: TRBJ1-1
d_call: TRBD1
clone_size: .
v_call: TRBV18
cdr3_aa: CASSGGQEYTEAFF
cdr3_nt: TGTGCCAGCTCAGGCGGACAGGAGTACACTGAAGCTTTCTTT

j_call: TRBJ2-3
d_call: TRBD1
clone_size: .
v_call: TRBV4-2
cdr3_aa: CASSQSPGTGGTDTQYF
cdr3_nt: TGTGCCAGCAGCCAGAGCCCCGGGACAGGGGGTACAGATACGCAGTATTTT

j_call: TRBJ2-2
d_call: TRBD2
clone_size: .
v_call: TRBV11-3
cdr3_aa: CASSLDGTSGAKGELFF
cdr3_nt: TGTGCCAGCAGCTTAGATGGGACTAGCGGTGCAAAAGGGGAGCTGTTTTTT

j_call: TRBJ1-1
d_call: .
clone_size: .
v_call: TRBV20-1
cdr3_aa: CSASRGRSTEAFF
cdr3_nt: TGCAGTGCTAGTCGGGGGAGGAGTACTGAAGCTTTCTTT

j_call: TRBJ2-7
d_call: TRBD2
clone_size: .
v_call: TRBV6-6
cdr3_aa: CASSGTSGGPNEQYF
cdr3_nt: TGTGCCAGCAGTGGCACTAGCGGGGGGCCCAACGAGCAGTACTTC

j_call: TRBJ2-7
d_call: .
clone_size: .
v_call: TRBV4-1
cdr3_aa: CASSHPRDNDQFGYEQYF
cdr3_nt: TGCGCCAGCAGCCACCCCCGGGACAATGACCAGTTTGGTTACGAGCAGTACTTC

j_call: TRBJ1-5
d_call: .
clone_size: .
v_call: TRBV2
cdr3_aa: CACARGSNQPQHF
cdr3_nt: TGTGCCTGCGCCAGGGGTAGCAATCAGCCCCAGCATTTT

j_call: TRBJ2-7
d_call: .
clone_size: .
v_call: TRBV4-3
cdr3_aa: CASSQEYPGATYEQYF
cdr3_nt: TGCGCCAGCAGCCAAGAGTATCCTGGGGCGACCTACGAGCAGTACTTC

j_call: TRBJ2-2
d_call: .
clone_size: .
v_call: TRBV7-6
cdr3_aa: CASSLLRTGELFF
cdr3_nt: TGTGCCAGCAGCTTATTGCGCACCGGGGAGCTGTTTTTT

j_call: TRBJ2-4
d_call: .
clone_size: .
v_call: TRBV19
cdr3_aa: CASSIVSGAGAKNIQYF
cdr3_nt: TGTGCCAGTAGTATAGTCTCAGGGGCTGGAGCCAAAAACATTCAGTACTTC

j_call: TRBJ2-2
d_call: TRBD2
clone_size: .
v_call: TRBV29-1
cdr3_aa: CSARTSGDGTGELFF
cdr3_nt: TGCAGCGCTCGGACTAGCGGGGATGGGACCGGGGAGCTGTTTTTT

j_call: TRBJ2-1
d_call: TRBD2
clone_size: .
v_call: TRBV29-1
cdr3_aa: CSAPGLDNYNEQFF
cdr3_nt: TGCAGCGCCCCCGGACTAGACAACTACAATGAGCAGTTCTTC

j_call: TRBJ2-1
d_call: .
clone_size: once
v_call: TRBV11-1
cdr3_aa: CASSITGWDGNEQFF
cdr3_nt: TGTGCCAGCAGCATAACAGGGTGGGATGGGAATGAGCAGTTCTTC

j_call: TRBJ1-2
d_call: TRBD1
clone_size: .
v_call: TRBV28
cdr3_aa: CASSFGGGTGMDYGYTF
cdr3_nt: TGTGCCAGCAGTTTTGGAGGTGGGACAGGGATGGACTATGGCTACACCTTC

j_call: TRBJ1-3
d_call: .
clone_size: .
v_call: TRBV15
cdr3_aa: CATSRDAGRGFSGNTIYF
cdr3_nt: TGTGCCACCAGCAGAGATGCGGGGAGAGGGTTCTCTGGAAACACCATATATTTT

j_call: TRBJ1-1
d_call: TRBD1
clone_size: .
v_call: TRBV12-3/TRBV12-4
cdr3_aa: CASSWTGGIEAFF
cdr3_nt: TGTGCCAGCAGTTGGACAGGGGGCATTGAAGCTTTCTTT

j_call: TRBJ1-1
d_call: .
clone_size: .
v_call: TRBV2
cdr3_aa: CATRSSYLRTEAFF
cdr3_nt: TGTGCCACCCGTTCCAGTTACCTGAGGACTGAAGCTTTCTTT

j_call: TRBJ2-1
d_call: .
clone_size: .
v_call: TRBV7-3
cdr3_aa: CASSPHPGLTYNEQFF
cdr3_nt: TGTGCCAGCAGCCCTCATCCGGGACTTACCTACAATGAGCAGTTCTTC

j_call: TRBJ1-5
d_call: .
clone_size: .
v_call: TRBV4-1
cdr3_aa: CASSHRDSNNQPQHF
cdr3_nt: TGCGCCAGCAGCCACCGAGACAGCAACAATCAGCCCCAGCATTTT

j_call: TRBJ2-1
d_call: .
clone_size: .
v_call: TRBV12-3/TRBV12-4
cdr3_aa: CASSLGLLNEQFF
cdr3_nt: TGTGCCAGCAGTTTGGGACTTCTCAATGAGCAGTTCTTC

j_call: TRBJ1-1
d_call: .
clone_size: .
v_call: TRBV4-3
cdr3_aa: CASSLGRTSNTEAFF
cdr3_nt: TGCGCCAGCAGCCTCGGGAGAACTTCGAACACTGAAGCTTTCTTT

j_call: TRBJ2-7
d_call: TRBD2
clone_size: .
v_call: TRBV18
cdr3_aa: CASSQIAGGLDEQYF
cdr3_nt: TGTGCCAGCTCACAAATAGCGGGGGGCTTGGACGAGCAGTACTTC

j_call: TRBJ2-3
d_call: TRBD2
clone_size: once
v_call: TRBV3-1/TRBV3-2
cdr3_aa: CASSQAFSGKDTQYF
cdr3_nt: TGTGCCAGCAGCCAGGCTTTTAGCGGGAAGGATACGCAGTATTTT

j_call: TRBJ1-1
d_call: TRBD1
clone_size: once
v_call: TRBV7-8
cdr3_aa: CASSSGQVLNTEAFF
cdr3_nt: TGTGCCAGCAGCTCTGGACAGGTTTTGAACACTGAAGCTTTCTTT

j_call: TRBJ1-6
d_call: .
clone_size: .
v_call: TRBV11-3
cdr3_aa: CASSLEGPGNSPLHF
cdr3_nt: TGTGCCAGCAGCTTAGAAGGGCCGGGGAATTCACCCCTCCACTTT

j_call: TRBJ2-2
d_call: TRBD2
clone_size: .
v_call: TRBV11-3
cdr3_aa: CASSLTSANTGELFF
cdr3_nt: TGTGCCAGCAGCTTGACTAGCGCAAACACCGGGGAGCTGTTTTTT

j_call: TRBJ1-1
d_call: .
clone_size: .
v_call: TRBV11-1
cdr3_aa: CASNHQANTEAFF
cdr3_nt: TGTGCCAGCAACCACCAGGCGAACACTGAAGCTTTCTTT

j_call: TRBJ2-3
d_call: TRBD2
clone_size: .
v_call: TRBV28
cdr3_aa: CASSLGGGGTDTQYF
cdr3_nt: TGTGCCAGCAGTTTGGGCGGGGGGGGAACAGATACGCAGTATTTT

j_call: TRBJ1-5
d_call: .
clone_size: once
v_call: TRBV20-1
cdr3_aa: CSASKLRFNQPQHF
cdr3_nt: TGCAGTGCTAGTAAGCTCCGGTTCAATCAGCCCCAGCATTTT

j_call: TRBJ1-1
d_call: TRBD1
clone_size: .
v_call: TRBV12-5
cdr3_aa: CASGSWGRGDTEAFF
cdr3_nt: TGTGCTAGTGGTTCGTGGGGCAGGGGGGATACTGAAGCTTTCTTT